A selection of T cell receptor beta chains follows, all from one sample in a study of cytomegalovirus exposure and HLA in healthy donors. Assay used: immunoSEQ multiplex PCR; TCRdb lists only in-frame clones, some missing. Of around 200,000 clones detected, 85% appear once; the ten largest clones hold less than 2.5%. Specimen: PBMCs. These receptors all stem from a woman aged 45-65 years in good health and CMV-seronegative. CDR3s include the opening cysteine and the closing phenylalanine or tryptophan. Fields, in order: D gene, J gene, V gene, clone size, CDR3 length, CDR3 DNA, CDR3 protein. The D gene is left open where the match is weak. Clone size appears in some rows only: once, few, many, or a class for an expanded clone.

TRBD1 TRBJ2-4 TRBV5-1 . 16 TGCGCCAGCAGCTTACAGGGGGCCAAAAGGAAAAACATTCAGTACTTC CASSLQGAKRKNIQYF
. TRBJ1-1 TRBV7-9 . 12 TGTGCCAGCAGCTTAGACCAGGTCGAAGCTTTCTTT CASSLDQVEAFF
. TRBJ2-1 TRBV6-4 few 13 TGTGCCAGCAGTGAACAAGGACTCAATGAGCAGTTCTTC CASSEQGLNEQFF
. TRBJ2-4 TRBV7-2 . 15 TGTGCCAGCAGCTTAGACGGGTTAACCAAAAACATTCAGTACTTC CASSLDGLTKNIQYF
. TRBJ2-3 TRBV6-6 once 14 TGTGCCAGCAGTTACGGGTCCGGCAGGGATACGCAGTATTTT CASSYGSGRDTQYF
TRBD1 TRBJ2-5 TRBV11-2 . 14 TGTGCCAGCAGCCCCACAGGGGGCCGAGAGACCCAGTACTTC CASSPTGGRETQYF
. TRBJ2-7 TRBV27 once 14 TGTGCCAGCAGTTTTGGGCGGGGAAACTACGAGCAGTACTTC CASSFGRGNYEQYF
. TRBJ2-1 TRBV5-1 . 14 TGCGCCAGCAGGAGAGCTGAATCCTACAATGAGCAGTTCTTC CASRRAESYNEQFF
. TRBJ1-2 TRBV27 . 17 TGTGCCAGCAGTTTATCCCCTTTCACAGGGCTCGCCTATGGCTACACCTTC CASSLSPFTGLAYGYTF
TRBD1 TRBJ1-5 TRBV5-8 . 17 TGTGCCAGCAGGAAGCGGGACAGGGGGCTGAGCAATCAGCCCCAGCATTTT CASRKRDRGLSNQPQHF
. TRBJ1-1 TRBV27 . 15 TGTGCCAGCAGTTTTTCCGGAGGGCGTAACACTGAAGCTTTCTTT CASSFSGGRNTEAFF
TRBD2 TRBJ2-7 TRBV29-1 few 14 TGCAGCGTTGAATGGGCTAGCGGGAGATACGAGCAGTACTTC CSVEWASGRYEQYF
TRBD2 TRBJ2-3 TRBV28 . 17 TGTGCCAGCAGAAGGGGAGGGGCTGGGCGCTGGACAGATACGCAGTATTTT CASRRGGAGRWTDTQYF
TRBD1 TRBJ1-1 TRBV27 . 15 TGTGCCAGCAGTGGCGGACAGGGATGGCTCACTGAAGCTTTCTTT CASSGGQGWLTEAFF
. TRBJ2-5 TRBV6-6 . 14 TGTGCCAGCAGTTACGGGGGAGGCCAAGAGACCCAGTACTTC CASSYGGGQETQYF
TRBD2 TRBJ2-1 TRBV7-8 . 16 TGTGCCAGCAGCTTAGTAGGCGGGAGGGCCGGGAATGAGCAGTTCTTC CASSLVGGRAGNEQFF
TRBD1 TRBJ1-1 TRBV27 . 16 TGTGCCAGCAGGACAGGGGACAGGGGGCTTAGAGCTGAAGCTTTCTTT CASRTGDRGLRAEAFF
TRBD1 TRBJ1-1 TRBV2 . 13 TGTGCCAGCAGGCGGGACAGGGCCACTGAAGCTTTCTTT CASRRDRATEAFF
. TRBJ2-7 TRBV5-1 . 14 TGCGCCAGCAGCTTGGTTGTCAGCTCCTACGAGCAGTACTTC CASSLVVSSYEQYF
. TRBJ2-7 TRBV11-2 . 16 TGTGCCAGCAGCCCTATGGGGGGGGCGCGTTTCTACGAGCAGTACTTC CASSPMGGARFYEQYF
. TRBJ1-5 TRBV5-1 few 14 TGCGCCAGCAGCTTGGCCGGAGGGGATCAGCCCCAGCATTTT CASSLAGGDQPQHF
TRBD1 TRBJ1-1 TRBV18 . 15 TGTGCCAGCTCACCAACAGGGGGCGGGAACACTGAAGCTTTCTTT CASSPTGGGNTEAFF
TRBD1 TRBJ1-2 TRBV9 . 15 TGTGCCAGCAGCTCACTGGGACAGGGCAACTATGGCTACACCTTC CASSSLGQGNYGYTF
. TRBJ1-2 TRBV10-1 . 15 TGCGCCAGCAGTCCGGTGGGGGCACCGTTTAGAGGCTACACCTTC CASSPVGAPFRGYTF
TRBD2 TRBJ2-2 TRBV7-2 . 16 TGTGCCAGCAGCCCAACTAGCGGGGTTAACACTGGGGAGCTGTTTTTT CASSPTSGVNTGELFF
. TRBJ1-5 TRBV7-6 once 12 TGTGCCAGCAGCCCACTAGGACAGCCCCAGCATTTT CASSPLGQPQHF
. TRBJ1-1 TRBV7-8 few 15 TGTGCCAGCAGCTTAAGTGGACAGCAGAACACTGAAGCTTTCTTT CASSLSGQQNTEAFF
TRBD1 TRBJ1-2 TRBV18 few 15 TGTGCCAGCTCACCTTCAACTTGGACAGGGAACGGCTACACCTTC CASSPSTWTGNGYTF
. TRBJ2-1 TRBV6-5 . 14 TGTGCCAGCAGTCTAGCGACCGACCAGAATGAGCAGTTCTTC CASSLATDQNEQFF
. TRBJ2-2 TRBV12-1 . 17 TGTGCCAGCAGCTCCCCACCAGGGGGGTATCGCACCGGGGAGCTGTTTTTT CASSSPPGGYRTGELFF
TRBD2 TRBJ2-1 TRBV5-1 . 18 TGCGCCAGCAGCCACGTGGGCAGCGGGAGCAGCTCCTACAATGAGCAGTTCTTC CASSHVGSGSSSYNEQFF
. TRBJ1-4 TRBV7-9 once 14 TGTGCCAGCAGCTGGGGGGGGTCTAATGAAAAACTGTTTTTT CASSWGGSNEKLFF
. TRBJ1-1 TRBV7-2 . 14 TGTGCCAGCAGCTTAGCAAGAGCGGGCACTGAAGCTTTCTTT CASSLARAGTEAFF
TRBD2 TRBJ2-1 TRBV28 . 15 TGTGCCAGCAGCGAGACTAGCGGGGGACTCAATGAGCAGTTCTTC CASSETSGGLNEQFF
. TRBJ2-1 TRBV2 . 13 TGTGCCAGCATTGAGAGGGAGTTAACTGAGCAGTTCTTC CASIERELTEQFF
. TRBJ1-3 TRBV19 . 14 TGTGCCAGTAGCCTCGTGAGTTCTGGAAACACCATATATTTT CASSLVSSGNTIYF
TRBD1 TRBJ2-2 TRBV27 . 16 TGTGCCAGCAGGATAAACGGGGACAGGTTGGGGTGGGAGCTGTTTTTT CASRINGDRLGWELFF
. TRBJ1-2 TRBV5-1 . 14 TGCGCCAGCAGGCGACCCGGGGATCCGTATGGCTACACCTTC CASRRPGDPYGYTF
. TRBJ1-5 TRBV9 . 15 TGTGCCAGCAGCGCCGCCCCAGGGCTTCAAGGACCCCAGCATTTT CASSAAPGLQGPQHF
TRBD1 TRBJ1-2 TRBV4-1 . 18 TGCGCCAGCAGCCAAGAAGGGACAGGGGCACCCCTGGGCGGAGGCTACACCTTC CASSQEGTGAPLGGGYTF
TRBD1 TRBJ1-2 TRBV10-3 . 14 TGTGCCATCACCGGACAGGGTATCAACTATGGCTACACCTTC CAITGQGINYGYTF
TRBD2 TRBJ2-7 TRBV7-3 once 13 TGTGCCAGCAGCTTAACGCGGGAGTACGAGCAGTACTTC CASSLTREYEQYF
. TRBJ2-2 TRBV2 . 14 TGTGCCAGCAGGCTAGCTCAGTCCACCGGGGAGCTGTTTTTT CASRLAQSTGELFF
TRBD1 TRBJ1-1 TRBV29-1 . 13 TGCAGCTCACGACAGGGCCTCAACACTGAAGCTTTCTTT CSSRQGLNTEAFF
TRBD1 TRBJ1-3 TRBV27 . 14 TGTGCCAGCAGTAGGATAGGGGGCGGAAACACCATATATTTT CASSRIGGGNTIYF
. TRBJ2-2 TRBV28 . 16 TGTGCCAGCAGGGGAGAGGGGGGGATAGTCGCCGGGGAGCTGTTTTTT CASRGEGGIVAGELFF
. TRBJ2-1 TRBV6-1 . 11 TGTGCCAGCAGGGAGGTAAATGAGCAGTTCTTC CASREVNEQFF
. TRBJ1-2 TRBV18 . 13 TGTGCCAGCTCACCAGACACACGATATGGCTACACCTTC CASSPDTRYGYTF
TRBD1 TRBJ1-1 TRBV27 . 13 TGTGCCAGCAGCTGGGACAGAAACACTGAAGCTTTCTTT CASSWDRNTEAFF
TRBD1 TRBJ2-7 TRBV4-3 few 15 TGCGCCAGCAGCCGGGGACAGGGGGGCCTCTACGAGCAGTACTTC CASSRGQGGLYEQYF
. TRBJ1-1 TRBV27 . 13 TGTGCCAGACCTAAAGGACAGTACACTGAAGCTTTCTTT CARPKGQYTEAFF
. TRBJ1-2 TRBV28 . 11 TGTGCCAGCAGGGTGGGGCTAGGCTACACCTTC CASRVGLGYTF
TRBD1 TRBJ1-2 TRBV6-5 . 14 TGTGCCAGCAGTTCACCGGGACAGGGGTATGGCTACACCTTC CASSSPGQGYGYTF
TRBD2 TRBJ2-3 TRBV7-2 . 13 TGTGCCAGCAGCTTACTAGCGGGGGATACGCAGTATTTT CASSLLAGDTQYF
. TRBJ1-2 TRBV2 . 13 TGTGCCAGCACCACGGAGGGTTACTATGGCTACACCTTC CASTTEGYYGYTF
TRBD2 TRBJ2-1 TRBV9 . 16 TGTGCCAGCAGCCACCGGACTAGCGCCTCCTACAATGAGCAGTTCTTC CASSHRTSASYNEQFF
. TRBJ1-1 TRBV29-1 . 16 TGCAGCGTTGAAGATGCGGGCGCAGGATGGAACCCTGAAGCTTTCTTT CSVEDAGAGWNPEAFF